Below, one T cell receptor (beta chain) is given with its context. This clone's antigen is unknown. An end of the junction differs from the germline gene, which may be a read error. The method behind the library was PCR. TCRdb lists the instrument as NextSeq 500. Bulk TCR libraries were made following a previously described method, with the TCR primers given in Table S5. Total RNA was purified with the Qiagen AllPrep DNA/RNA kit. Before analysis, reads from multiple sequencing runs of the same library were pooled. The authors' analysis ran thus. Reads were retained only if an exact TCR constant sequence was present, and the retained reads were trimmed to 150 nt and grouped according to their 12-nt molecular barcodes. Reads in each barcode group were sub-clustered using a 15% Levenshtein threshold, and a quality-weighted consensus sequence was built for each RNA molecule. Non-functional sequences were removed, as were lower-count sequences one edit away from another. On the basis of fitting two negative binomial distributions, barcode sub-clusters with fewer than 20% of the maximum read count were discarded. The public reads were reprocessed in TCRdb via fastp at Q25 and MiXCR, keeping in-frame beta chains. CDR3 protein sequences are deduplicated, and each keeps its most common genes and DNA. The V and J calls reflect TCRdb's pipeline rather than the authors' work. The sample records 400,000 to 600,000 distinct CDR3 sequences, 25% of which are singletons. The ten largest clones add up to 0.76% of the sample.

Naive CD8 T cell libraries were made from 20,000 to 1,000,000 sorted cells using 10%, 30% or 50% of purified RNA. On a BD FACSAria II, naive CD8 T cells were FACS-sorted as CD8+CD4-CCR7+CD45RA+ and collected into RLT Plus buffer. To test detection sensitivity, Jurkat RNA equal to some 11 TCR copies was added to samples of about 17,000-1,100,000 naive CD8 T cells. Enrichment of CD8 T cells was performed with RosetteSep CD8+ T Cell Enrichment Cocktail and Ficoll-Paque, after which ACK red cell lysis was carried out. Including the terminal cysteine and phenylalanine, the CDR3 comprises 15 residues. Only the CDR3 portion is preserved as DNA: 45 bases, with reading frame beginning at the first base. CDR1 and CDR2 are drawn from the germline V gene: SGHAT, FQNNGV. The data were obtained in a study of molecular identifiers for immune sequencing clone quantification (dated by TCRdb to 2016 to 2019). For the study in its entirety: In a replicate experiment, RNA from roughly 18,000 or 92,000 naive CD8 T cells was split into five aliquots, four of which were sequenced. CD8 T cells were used in a methods study to benchmark molecular-identifier clustering-based TCR repertoire sequencing (MIDCIRS) and TCR RNA copy counting. The full study reports these points: The sizes of highly expanded clones could end up underestimated when identical TCR molecules share a barcode. Even against a background of about a million naive CD8 T cells, spiked-in Jurkat TCR RNA amounting to a single cell's worth was reported to be detectable. In CMV-specific effector cells, clones with more than 20 RNA copies accounted for over 97% of molecules, whereas in naive cells such clones accounted for under 1%. Modeling estimated 2.5 to 3.5 recovered TCR RNA copies per cell, compared with about 10 by digital PCR, which implies 30% to 35% capture efficiency. Spiked-in Jurkat TCR RNA (around eleven copies' worth), which is not part of the donor repertoire, was contained in the naive libraries. Without barcode sub-clustering, chimeric consensus sequences inflated TCR diversity; chimeras reached as high as 47%.

The chain is assembled from TRBV11-2 and TRBJ1-3, with TRBD1 as a weak D call on 6 bases. Sequences were obtained from naive CD8+ T cells from blood, with Jurkat cell RNA spiked in. The cell subset or site label corresponds to: FACS-sorted CD8+CD4-CCR7+CD45RA+ naive T cells. The source is a human donor in good health. Some libraries in this study had Jurkat cell RNA spiked in. The CDR3 region has the sequence CAGSSRGDSGNTIYF. The bases read TGTGCCGGCAGCTCAAGGGGGGACTCTGGAAACACCATATATTTT. Outside the CDR3, residues come from the reference TRBV11-2 and TRBJ1-3 proteins, so the full variable domain is: EAGVAQSPRYKIIEKRQSVAFWCNPISGHATLYWYQQILGQGPKLLIQFQNNGVVDDSQLPKDRFSAERLKGVDSTLKIQPAKLEDSAVYLCAGSSRGDSGNTIYFGEGSWLTVV.